This T cell receptor beta chain was obtained from a study of blood T cell repertoires in COVID-19. Whole-study context: T cells, B-cell-depleted T cells, or PBMCs provided the cDNA or gDNA that served as material.

Only in-frame clones appear in the TCRdb table, and some are missing; sequencing was by immunoSEQ multiplex PCR. Among around 170,000 clones listed, about 82% were seen once. Sequencing used peripheral blood. The TCR originated in a man between 65 and 85 years old with active or convalescent COVID-19.

The CDR3 coding sequence is TGTGCCAGCAAAACTAGCGGCTCCTACGAGCAGTACTTC. Amino acid sequence: CASKTSGSYEQYF. V usage is TRBV6-5 and J usage is TRBJ2-7; 8 nucleotides align to TRBD2. Germline V gene lookup returns CDR1 MNHEY and CDR2 SVGAGI. The CDR3 is 13 amino acids. The V segment lost 7 bases and the J segment 0 bases; nucleotides outside the gene matches: 2.